Listed below are T cell receptor beta chains from one sample, sequenced in a study of naive and memory T cell subsets. In TCRdb, the UMI-ligation and nested PCR reads were re-called with MiXCR into one record per CDR3 protein. The table has approximately 85,000 distinct CDR3 sequences, about 7% seen once; the top ten hold 1.6%. Material for sequencing was central memory CD4+ T cells from blood. Receptors originate from a human donor in good health. CDR3s include the opening cysteine and the closing phenylalanine or tryptophan. A D gene is named only where the DNA matches it firmly. A clone size is listed for some rows: how often the clone was seen (once, few, many), or a class if it is expanded.

cdr3_nt cdr3_aa j_call d_call v_call clone_size
TGTGCCAGCAGCGTAGAGGCGGGGGTAGATACGCAGTATTTT CASSVEAGVDTQYF TRBJ2-3 TRBD2 TRBV9 -
TGTGCCAGCAGACCCCTATGGGGGGCAGATTCACCCCTCCACTTT CASRPLWGADSPLHF TRBJ1-6 - TRBV6-5 many
TGTGCCAGCAGCTCCGGGACAAATAATTCACCCCTCCACTTT CASSSGTNNSPLHF TRBJ1-6 - TRBV7-2 many
TGTGCCACCAGTGACCCCGTGGTAGCGGGAGACAATGAGCAGTTCTTC CATSDPVVAGDNEQFF TRBJ2-1 TRBD2 TRBV24-1 few
TGTGCCAGCAGTTACGCGGCAGGGAGACGGGACGAGCAGTACTTC CASSYAAGRRDEQYF TRBJ2-7 - TRBV6-2/TRBV6-3 -
TGCAGTGCTAGAGGGGGGACAGGACACACCGGGGAGCTGTTTTTT CSARGGTGHTGELFF TRBJ2-2 TRBD1 TRBV20-1 -
TGTGCCAGCAGCTTAGGCGGGACAGGGGCTTCACCCCTCCACTTT CASSLGGTGASPLHF TRBJ1-6 TRBD1 TRBV7-9 many
TGTGCCAGCAGTTCCCAGGGACAGACCTACGAGCAGTACTTC CASSSQGQTYEQYF TRBJ2-7 TRBD1 TRBV6-2/TRBV6-3 -
TGTGCCAGCAGTTACAGTACCACTGAAGCTTTCTTT CASSYSTTEAFF TRBJ1-1 - TRBV6-2/TRBV6-3 many
TGTGCCAGCAGTGAAAAGTCAGGTTTGAGGGAAAAACTGTTTTTT CASSEKSGLREKLFF TRBJ1-4 - TRBV6-1 many
TGTGCCAGCAGTTTATTTGACCGTTTGCTCCAGCATTTT CASSLFDRLLQHF TRBJ1-5 - TRBV28 many
TGTGCCAGCAGTATCGGACAGATAGTTAATGAAAAACTGTTTTTT CASSIGQIVNEKLFF TRBJ1-4 - TRBV6-6 many
TGTGCCAGCAGTTTGGGGAAGCGGCAGCCCCAGCATTTT CASSLGKRQPQHF TRBJ1-5 - TRBV27 -
TGTGCCATCAGGGGGGACCGGGGAACCTACGAGCAGTACTTC CAIRGDRGTYEQYF TRBJ2-7 - TRBV10-3 -
TGTGCCACCAGTGAGGCGGGAGGAGGGGCCACCGGGGAGCTGTTTTTT CATSEAGGGATGELFF TRBJ2-2 TRBD2 TRBV24-1 many
TGCAGTGCTACACACGGCGCCGGCGGGGGGGCTGAGACCCAGTACTTC CSATHGAGGGAETQYF TRBJ2-5 TRBD2 TRBV20-1 few
TGTGCCAGCAGCTTAGGACAGACTAGCACCTACGAGCAGTACTTC CASSLGQTSTYEQYF TRBJ2-7 TRBD2 TRBV7-2 -
TGTGCCAGCAGCCAGACGACAGGGAGAGAGACCCAGTACTTC CASSQTTGRETQYF TRBJ2-5 TRBD1 TRBV14 many
TGTGCCAGCAGCATGACAGCTAACTATGGCTACACCTTC CASSMTANYGYTF TRBJ1-2 - TRBV7-2 many
TGTGCCAGCAGCTTAACATTGGGGGCGGTTCAGCCCCAGCATTTT CASSLTLGAVQPQHF TRBJ1-5 - TRBV11-2 many